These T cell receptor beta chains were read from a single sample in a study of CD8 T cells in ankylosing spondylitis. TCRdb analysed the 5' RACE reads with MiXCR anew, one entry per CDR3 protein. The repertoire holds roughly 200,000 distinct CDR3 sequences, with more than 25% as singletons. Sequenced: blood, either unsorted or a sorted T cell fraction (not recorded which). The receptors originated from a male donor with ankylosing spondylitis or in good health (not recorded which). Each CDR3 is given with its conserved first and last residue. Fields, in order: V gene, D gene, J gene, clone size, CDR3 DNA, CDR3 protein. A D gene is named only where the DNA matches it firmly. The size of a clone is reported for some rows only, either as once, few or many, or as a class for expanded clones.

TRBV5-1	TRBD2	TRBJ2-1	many	TGCGCCAGCAGCTTGAGGTCGCTAGCGGGGCCCGGTGAGCAGTTCTTC	CASSLRSLAGPGEQFF
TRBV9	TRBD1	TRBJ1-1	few	TGTGCCAGCAGCGTAGAGGGGGCGCGCACTGAAGCTTTCTTT	CASSVEGARTEAFF
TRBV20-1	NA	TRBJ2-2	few	TGCAGTGCTAGACTAGGGGGTACGGGGGAGCTGTTTTTT	CSARLGGTGELFF
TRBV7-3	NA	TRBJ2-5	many	TGTGCCAGCAGCGCAACCGGGGCTGGAGAGACCCAGTACTTC	CASSATGAGETQYF
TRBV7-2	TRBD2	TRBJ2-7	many	TGTGCCAGCAGCTTTGTAGGCGGGAGATACGAGCAGTACTTC	CASSFVGGRYEQYF
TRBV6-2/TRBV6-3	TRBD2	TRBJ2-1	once	TGTGCCAGCAGTCAACGGGAGGGGTCCTACAATGAGCAGTTCTTC	CASSQREGSYNEQFF
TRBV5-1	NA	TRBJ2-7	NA	TGCGCCAGCAGCTTGGATTCATTATTGGGCTACGAGCAGTACTTC	CASSLDSLLGYEQYF
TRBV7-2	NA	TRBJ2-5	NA	TGTGCCAGCAGCTTAGAGGCAGGAAGGGGACAAGAGACCCAGTACTTC	CASSLEAGRGQETQYF
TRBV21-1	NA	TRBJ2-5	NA	TGTGCCAGCAGACTACTGAGGGATTCGGCTGAACAAGAGACCCAGTACTTC	CASRLLRDSAEQETQYF
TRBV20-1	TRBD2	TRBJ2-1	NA	TGCAGTGCCCCGATCGCGGGAGTGACCTACAATGAGCAGTTCTTC	CSAPIAGVTYNEQFF
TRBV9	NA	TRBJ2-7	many	TGTGCCAGCAGCGTAGCTGGGAGTTACGAGCAGTACTTC	CASSVAGSYEQYF
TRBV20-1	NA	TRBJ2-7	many	TGCAGTGCTAGAGATGACTGGCGATCCCGCTCCTACGAGCAGTACTTC	CSARDDWRSRSYEQYF
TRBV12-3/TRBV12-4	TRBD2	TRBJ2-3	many	TGTGCCAGCATCCTGGGGCTAGCGGGCACAGATACGCAGTATTTT	CASILGLAGTDTQYF
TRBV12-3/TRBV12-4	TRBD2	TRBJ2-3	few	TGTGCCAGCAGTTCCTACCCGGGACTAGCGGGAGGGTTCCCAGATACGCAGTATTTT	CASSSYPGLAGGFPDTQYF
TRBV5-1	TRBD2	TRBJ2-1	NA	TGCGCCAGCAGCTTGGTTCCAGCGGGAGCCTACAATGAGCAGTTCTTC	CASSLVPAGAYNEQFF
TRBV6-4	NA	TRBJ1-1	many	TGTGCCAGCAGTGAGGGCGGTGTCAGTGAAGCTTTCTTT	CASSEGGVSEAFF
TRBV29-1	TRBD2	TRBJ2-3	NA	TGCAGCGTTGATCTAGCGGGAGAATTGCAGTATTTT	CSVDLAGELQYF
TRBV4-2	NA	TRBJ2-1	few	TGTGCCAGCAGCCAAGGCGGACGGAACCAGGGCGGGCAGTTCTTC	CASSQGGRNQGGQFF
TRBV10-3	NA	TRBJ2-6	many	TGTGCCATCAGTGACCCTGAGATAAGCTCTGGGGCCAACGTCCTGACTTTC	CAISDPEISSGANVLTF
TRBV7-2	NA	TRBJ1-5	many	TGTGCCAGCAGCCAACTGGGGGGGGGTCAGCCCCAGCATTTT	CASSQLGGGQPQHF
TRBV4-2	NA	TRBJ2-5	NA	TGTGCCAGCAGCCAAGATCTGCGGACCCAGTACTTC	CASSQDLRTQYF
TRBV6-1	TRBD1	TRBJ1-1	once	TGTGCCAGCAGTGGACAGGGGGCCACTGAAGCTTTCTTT	CASSGQGATEAFF
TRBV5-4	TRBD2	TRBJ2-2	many	TGTGCCAGCAGCTTGCTACTCGGCGGGAGTGACACCGGGGAGCTGTTTTTT	CASSLLLGGSDTGELFF
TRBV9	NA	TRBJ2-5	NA	TGTGCCAGCAGCTATGGCTCAGAGGGGACCCAGTACTTC	CASSYGSEGTQYF
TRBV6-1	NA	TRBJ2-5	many	TGTGCCAGCAGGGCTTACAGGGCCCAAGAGACCCAGTACTTC	CASRAYRAQETQYF
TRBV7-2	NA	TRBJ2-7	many	TGTGCCAGCAGCCTAGGTCACAGCCTCTCCTACGAGCAGTACTTC	CASSLGHSLSYEQYF
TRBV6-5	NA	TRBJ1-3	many	TGTGCCAGCAGTTACGGGGGGATCTCTGGAAACACCATATATTTT	CASSYGGISGNTIYF
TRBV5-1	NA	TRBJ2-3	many	TGCGCCAGCAGCAGCAAGGGATCGGGCCCAGATACGCAGTATTTT	CASSSKGSGPDTQYF
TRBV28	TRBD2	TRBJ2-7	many	TGTGCCAGCAGCCACCACGGGACTAGCGGGAGGGAGCGGCTGGGGTACTTC	CASSHHGTSGRERLGYF
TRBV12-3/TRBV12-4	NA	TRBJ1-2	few	TGTGCCAGCAGGCCAACAGGGTCATATGGCTACACCTTC	CASRPTGSYGYTF
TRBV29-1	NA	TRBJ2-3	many	TGCAGCGTCCTCGACGGCACAGATACGCAGTATTTT	CSVLDGTDTQYF
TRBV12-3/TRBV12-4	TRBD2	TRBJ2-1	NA	TGTGCCAGCACCTTCGGGACTAGCGGATATTACAATGAGCAGTTCTTC	CASTFGTSGYYNEQFF
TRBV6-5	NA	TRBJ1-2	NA	TGTGCCAGCAGTTACTCGCGTGCCGCTGGCTACACCTTC	CASSYSRAAGYTF
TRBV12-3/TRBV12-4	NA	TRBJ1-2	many	TGTGCCAGCAGTTTCCAGGGAAGCTATGGCTACACCTTC	CASSFQGSYGYTF
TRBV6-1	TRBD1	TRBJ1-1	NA	TGTGCCAGCAGACACCCCCAACCGGGACAGCCGAACACTGAAGCTTTCTTT	CASRHPQPGQPNTEAFF
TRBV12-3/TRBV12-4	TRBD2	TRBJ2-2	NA	TGTGCCAGCAGTTCCGGGACTAGCGGGAGGGGAGGGGAGCTGTTTTTT	CASSSGTSGRGGELFF
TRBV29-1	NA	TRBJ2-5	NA	TGCAGCGTTGCTGAGAAAGAGACCCAGTACTTC	CSVAEKETQYF
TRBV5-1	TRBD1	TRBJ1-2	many	TGCGCCAGCAGCGAAGGACAGGGGCAATACTATGGCTACACCTTC	CASSEGQGQYYGYTF
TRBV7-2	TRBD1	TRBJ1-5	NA	TGTGCCAGCGGACAGGGGAATAGCAATCAGCCCCAGCATTTT	CASGQGNSNQPQHF
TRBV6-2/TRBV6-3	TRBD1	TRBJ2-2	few	TGTGCCAGCAGTTATCCCTCGGGACAGAAGGACACCGGGGAGCTGTTTTTT	CASSYPSGQKDTGELFF
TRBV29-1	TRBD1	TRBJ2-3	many	TGCAGCGTGAGACCGGGACAGACCACAGATACGCAGTATTTT	CSVRPGQTTDTQYF
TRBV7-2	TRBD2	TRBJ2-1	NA	TGTGCCAGCAGCCTGGGGACTAGTCGGGGCAATGAGCAGTTCTTC	CASSLGTSRGNEQFF
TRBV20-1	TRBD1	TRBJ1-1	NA	TGCAGTGCTAGGACCAGGGGGGGAGGGATTCACACTGAAGCTTTCTTT	CSARTRGGGIHTEAFF
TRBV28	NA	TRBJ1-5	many	TGTGCCAGCACAATCTCCCCGGGGGCGAGTAGCAATCAGCCCCAGCATTTT	CASTISPGASSNQPQHF
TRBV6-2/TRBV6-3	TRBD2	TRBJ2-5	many	TGTGCCAGCAGTTACAGTGCGGGGGGACAGACCCAGTACTTC	CASSYSAGGQTQYF
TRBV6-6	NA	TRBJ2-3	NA	TGTGCCAGCAGTTACCCGGGGGCGGATACGCAGTATTTT	CASSYPGADTQYF
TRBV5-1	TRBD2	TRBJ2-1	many	TGCGCCAGCAGCTTGGAACAGCGGGGGAACAATGAGCAGTTCTTC	CASSLEQRGNNEQFF
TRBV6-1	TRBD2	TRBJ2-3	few	TGTGCCAGCAGTGCCACTAGCGGGAGGGCCGCAGATACGCAGTATTTT	CASSATSGRAADTQYF
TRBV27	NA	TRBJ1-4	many	TGTGCCAGCAGCGACGCAGCGGGCGGTAATGAAAAACTGTTTTTT	CASSDAAGGNEKLFF
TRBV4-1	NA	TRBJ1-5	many	TGCGCCAGCAGCCAACCCGTACAGGGTAATCAGCCCCAGCATTTT	CASSQPVQGNQPQHF
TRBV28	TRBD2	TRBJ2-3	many	TGTGCCAGCAGTGAAGCCGGGACACTTGGACTAGCGGGCACAGATACGCAGTATTTT	CASSEAGTLGLAGTDTQYF
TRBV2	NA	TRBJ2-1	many	TGTGCCAGCAGTCCCCAGGGCTATGAGCAGTTCTTC	CASSPQGYEQFF
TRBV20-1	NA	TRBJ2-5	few	TGCAGTGCTAGAGATTGGGCTTTCGAAGAGACCCAGTACTTC	CSARDWAFEETQYF
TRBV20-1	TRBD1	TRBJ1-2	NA	TGCAGTGCTAGAGAGGGAAGACAGGGAAGCTATGGCTACACCTTC	CSAREGRQGSYGYTF
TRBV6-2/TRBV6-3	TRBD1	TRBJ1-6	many	TGTGCCAGCAGTTACGGACAGGGATATTCACCCCTCCACTTT	CASSYGQGYSPLHF
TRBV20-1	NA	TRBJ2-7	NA	TGCAGTGCTACGCGACTTGACGAGCAGTACTTC	CSATRLDEQYF
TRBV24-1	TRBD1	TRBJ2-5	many	TGTGCCACCAACGACGCAGGGACAGCGCGTCGCGAGACCCAGTACTTC	CATNDAGTARRETQYF